Presented here are 4 T cell receptor beta chains from one specimen sequenced in a study of blood T cell repertoires in COVID-19. Clones were sequenced by immunoSEQ multiplex PCR, and TCRdb holds only the in-frame ones, with some missing. The sample records approximately 46,000 clones, roughly 88% being singletons. Sequencing input: peripheral blood. These receptors all stem from a human donor in a cohort sampled during active COVID-19.

Written as DNA, the CDR3 is TGTGCCAGCAACCTTACTAGCGGGAGCTCCCCAGATACGCAGTATTTT. This encodes CASNLTSGSSPDTQYF. V gene TRBV21-1 combines with J gene TRBJ2-3; TRBD2, the table's D call, lacks a check against the DNA. TRBV21-1 is a documented pseudogene. The CDR3 is 16 residues long.

The V call is TRBV4-1, the J call TRBJ2-4; possibly TRBD2 for D (5 bases). CDR3 length equals 15 residues. V was clipped by 0 bases and J by 0 bases, with 6 bases between them. Per germline, CDR1 MGHRA and CDR2 YSYEKL. The CDR3 DNA reads as TGCGCCAGCAGCCAAGATCTAGCAGCCAAAAACATTCAGTACTTC. It encodes CASSQDLAAKNIQYF.

The V and J genes are TRBV7-2 and TRBJ2-1; 8 positions match TRBD2. V lost 1 base to trimming and J lost 5 bases; unmatched junction nucleotides: 4. CDR3 length equals 15 residues. Germline V gives CDR1 SGHTA, CDR2 FQGNSA. Written as DNA, the CDR3 is TGTGCCAGCAGCTTAGGACTAGCGAGTCACAATGAGCAGTTCTTC. Translating it yields CASSLGLASHNEQFF.

V gene TRBV6-4 combines with J gene TRBJ1-1, with TRBD1 as a possible D gene (5 bases). The germline CDR1 and CDR2 sequences are MRHNA and SNTAGT. V was cut by 5 bases and J by 1 base, with 8 bases left in between. This CDR3 region has 13 residues. CDR3 sequence (DNA): TGTGCCAGCAGTCCGACAGCGAACACTGAAGCTTTCTTT. It specifies CASSPTANTEAFF.